One sample yielded the 12 T cell receptor beta chains listed below, sequenced in a study of blood T cell repertoires in COVID-19. The repertoire was sequenced with immunoSEQ multiplex PCR; TCRdb's copy has only in-frame clones and lacks some. The sample carries about 160,000 clones, approximately 80% recorded once. Specimen: peripheral blood. These receptors came from a woman over 75 with acute or convalescent COVID-19.

The V and J genes are TRBV15 and TRBJ2-3, with D possibly matching TRBD2 (6 bases). CDR1 LNHNV and CDR2 YYDKDF come from the germline V gene (reference sequence). The CDR3 has 14 residues. V was shortened by 7 bases and J by 1 base, with 12 bases between the two germline ends. In nucleotides, the CDR3 is TGTGCCACCACGGCGGAGCGGGGCACAGATACGCAGTATTTT. It codes for CATTAERGTDTQYF.

The chain links TRBV5-6 to TRBJ1-3; 9 positions match TRBD1. The CDR3 length is 15 residues. Looked up from germline, CDR1 is SGHDT and CDR2 is YYEEEE. With V trimmed by 4 bases and J by 1 base, 3 bases remained unmatched. CDR3 loop: CASSPDRGSGNTIYF. The CDR3 DNA follows: TGTGCCAGCAGCCCGGACAGGGGATCTGGAAACACCATATATTTT.

V usage is TRBV11-2 and J usage is TRBJ2-1, with D possibly TRBD2 on 6 matching bases. Germline assignment: CDR1 SGHAT and CDR2 FQNNGV. The CDR3 is 15 residues long. The V and J ends lost 0 bases and 2 bases respectively, with 8 bases between them. CDR3 residues: CASSLESGPYNEQFF. The CDR3 coding sequence is TGTGCCAGCAGCTTAGAAAGCGGGCCCTACAATGAGCAGTTCTTC.

The CDR3, as DNA: TGTGCCAGCAGTTCCCTAGCGGGGGATACCTACAATGAGCAGTTCTTC. Protein: CASSSLAGDTYNEQFF. This chain joins TRBV27 and TRBJ2-1; TRBD2 agrees at 10 bases. Germline-derived CDR1 and CDR2 are MNHEY and SMNVEV (reference sequence). Unmatched junction bases numbered 5, after V lost 4 bases and J lost 2 bases. This CDR3 spans 16 amino acids.

This clone showed up just a few times. The V call is TRBV4-1, the J call TRBJ2-1; TRBD2 agrees at 8 bases. The CDR3 has 15 amino acids. Germline trimming cut 1 base from V and 8 bases from J; bases unmatched to any gene: 7. From germline, CDR1 is MGHRA and CDR2 YSYEKL. The CDR3 nucleotides read TGCGCCAGCAGCCAAGCCCCCAGCGGGAGCGATGAGCAGTTCTTC. This codes for CASSQAPSGSDEQFF.

The V call is TRBV7-9, the J call TRBJ1-2, with 7 nucleotides matching TRBD1. CDR1 SEHNR and CDR2 FQNEAQ come from the germline V gene (reference sequence). After removal of 2 bases from V and 7 bases from J, the junction contained 10 bases not matched to a gene. The CDR3 is 15 residues long. The CDR3 DNA reads as TGTGCCAGCAGCTTACCGGGAGACAGGGTGGGTGGCTACACCTTC. Amino acid sequence: CASSLPGDRVGGYTF. Using reference TRBV7-9 and TRBJ1-2 for the parts outside the CDR3, the full variable domain is DTGVSQNPRHKITKRGQNVTFRCDPISEHNRLYWYRQTLGQGPEFLTYFQNEAQLEKSRLLSDRFSAERPKGSFSTLEIQRTEQGDSAMYLCASSLPGDRVGGYTFGSGTRLTVV.

The chain employs TRBV6-5 and TRBJ2-7, with TRBD1 identical over 8 bases. V gave up 3 bases and J gave up 0 bases; unmatched junction bases: 7. The CDR3 loop spans 16 amino acids. Germline-derived CDR1 and CDR2 are MNHEY and SVGAGI. CDR3 region: CASSYSGTGDSYEQYF. CDR3 in DNA: TGTGCCAGCAGTTATTCCGGGACAGGAGACTCCTACGAGCAGTACTTC.

The chain recombines TRBV30 with TRBJ1-2, with TRBD1 as a possible D gene (5 bases). CDR3 length: 15 residues. Germline assignment: CDR1 GTSNPN and CDR2 SVGIG (reference sequence). V dropped 0 bases and J dropped 2 bases, with 13 bases sitting between them. CDR3 amino acids: CAWSVSWDWNYGYTF. DNA of the CDR3: TGTGCCTGGAGTGTATCATGGGACTGGAACTATGGCTACACCTTC.

The rearrangement uses TRBV2 and TRBJ2-7, with a tentative D call TRBD2 (6 bases). Trimming left V 6 bases short and J 2 bases short, with 14 bases between. The V gene's germline CDR1 is SNHLY and CDR2 FYNNEI. CDR3 size: 14 residues. The CDR3 here is CASRAGTYTYEQYF. The CDR3 DNA sequence: TGTGCCAGCAGGGCCGGGACTTATACCTACGAGCAGTACTTC.

The chain links TRBV9 to TRBJ2-5; 11 bases map to TRBD2. Germline V gene data show CDR1 as SGDLS and CDR2 as YYNGEE. Trimming cost V 4 bases and J 5 bases; bases outside gene matches: 4. The CDR3 contains 14 residues. The CDR3 DNA follows: TGTGCCAGCAGCCTAGCGGGAGGTTTCGAGACCCAGTACTTC. Protein product: CASSLAGGFETQYF.

The chain couples TRBV6-5 to TRBJ2-1; 10 bases are a match to TRBD2. V lost 0 bases to trimming and J lost 8 bases; unmatched junction nucleotides: 7. The CDR3 spans 16 residues. Germline V gene lookup returns CDR1 MNHEY and CDR2 SVGAGI. The CDR3 here is CASSYSRVAGGDEQFF. CDR3 in DNA: TGTGCCAGCAGTTACTCGAGGGTAGCGGGAGGCGATGAGCAGTTCTTC.

This chain uses TRBV12-3 or TRBV12-4 with TRBJ2-1; D gene unclear. V shed 5 bases and J shed 0 bases, with 5 bases lying between them. CDR3 length: 13 amino acids. The CDR3 reads CASSMSSYNEQFF. Here the CDR3 DNA reads TGTGCCAGCAGTATGAGCTCCTACAATGAGCAGTTCTTC.